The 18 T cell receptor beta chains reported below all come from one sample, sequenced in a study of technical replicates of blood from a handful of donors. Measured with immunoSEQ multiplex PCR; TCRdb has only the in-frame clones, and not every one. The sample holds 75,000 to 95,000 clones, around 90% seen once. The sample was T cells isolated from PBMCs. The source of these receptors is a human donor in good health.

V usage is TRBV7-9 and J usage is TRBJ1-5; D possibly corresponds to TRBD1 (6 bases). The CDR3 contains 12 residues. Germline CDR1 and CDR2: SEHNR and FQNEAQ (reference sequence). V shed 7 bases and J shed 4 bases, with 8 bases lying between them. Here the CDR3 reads CASTTGNQPQHF. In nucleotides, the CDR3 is TGTGCCAGCACCACAGGGAATCAGCCCCAGCATTTT.

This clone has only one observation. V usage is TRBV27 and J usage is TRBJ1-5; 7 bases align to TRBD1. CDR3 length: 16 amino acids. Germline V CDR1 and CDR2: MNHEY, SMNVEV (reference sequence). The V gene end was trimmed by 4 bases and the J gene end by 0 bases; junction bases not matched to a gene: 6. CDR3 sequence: CASSSGQTVSNQPQHF. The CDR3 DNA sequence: TGTGCCAGCAGTTCGGGACAGACGGTTAGCAATCAGCCCCAGCATTTT.

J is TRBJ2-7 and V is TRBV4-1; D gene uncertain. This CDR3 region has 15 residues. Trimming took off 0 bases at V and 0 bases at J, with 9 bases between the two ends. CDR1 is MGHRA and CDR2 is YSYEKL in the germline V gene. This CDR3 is CASSQERASSYEQYF. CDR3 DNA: TGCGCCAGCAGCCAAGAGCGAGCGAGCTCCTACGAGCAGTACTTC.

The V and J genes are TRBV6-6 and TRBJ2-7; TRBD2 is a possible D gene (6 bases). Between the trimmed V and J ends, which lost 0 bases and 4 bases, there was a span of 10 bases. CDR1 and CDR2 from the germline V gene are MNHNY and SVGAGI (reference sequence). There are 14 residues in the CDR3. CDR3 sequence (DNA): TGTGCCAGCAGTTACTCGGATGCGGGGTACGAGCAGTACTTC. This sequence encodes CASSYSDAGYEQYF.

The CDR3 DNA reads TGTGCCAGCAGCTTAACGGGGCCCCGGACTAGCGGGAACACCGGGGAGCTGTTTTTT. Translated, it gives CASSLTGPRTSGNTGELFF. The genes are TRBV7-3 and TRBJ2-2; 10 positions match TRBD2. The CDR3 covers 19 residues. CDR1 and CDR2 from the germline V gene are SGHTA and FQGTGA. Trimming took 0 bases from V and 1 from J; bases not matched to a gene: 8.

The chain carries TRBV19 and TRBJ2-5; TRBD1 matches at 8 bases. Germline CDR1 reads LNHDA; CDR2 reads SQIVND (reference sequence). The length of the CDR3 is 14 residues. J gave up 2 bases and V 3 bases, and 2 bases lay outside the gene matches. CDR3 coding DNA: TGTGCCAGTAGTATTACAGGGGGACAAGAGACCCAGTACTTC. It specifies CASSITGGQETQYF. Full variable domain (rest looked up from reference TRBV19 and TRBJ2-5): DGGITQSPKYLFRKEGQNVTLSCEQNLNHDAMYWYRQDPGQGLRLIYYSQIVNDFQKGDIAEGYSVSREKKESFPLTVTSAQKNPTAFYLCASSITGGQETQYFGPGTRLLVL.

CDR3 amino acids: CASSQGLAGVIQETQYF. The CDR3, as DNA: TGTGCCAGCAGCCAGGGACTAGCGGGAGTAATCCAAGAGACCCAGTACTTC. The chain couples TRBV5-8 to TRBJ2-5, with 14 bases lining up with TRBD2. Per germline, CDR1 SGHTS and CDR2 YDEGEE. The junction had 6 bases not matched to a gene; V was cut back by 4 bases and J by 1 base. This CDR3 has 17 amino acids.

This chain's CDR3 is CASSPGRGEAFF. In DNA, the CDR3 is TGTGCCAGTAGCCCGGGGCGGGGTGAAGCTTTCTTT. This chain connects TRBV19 to TRBJ1-1; TRBD1 is a possible D gene (5 bases). V was trimmed by 6 bases and J by 7 bases, leaving 12 bases between them. The length of the CDR3 is 12 residues. Germline CDR1 and CDR2: LNHDA and SQIVND (reference sequence). Filled out from reference TRBV19 and TRBJ1-1, the complete variable domain reads DGGITQSPKYLFRKEGQNVTLSCEQNLNHDAMYWYRQDPGQGLRLIYYSQIVNDFQKGDIAEGYSVSREKKESFPLTVTSAQKNPTAFYLCASSPGRGEAFFGQGTRLTVV.

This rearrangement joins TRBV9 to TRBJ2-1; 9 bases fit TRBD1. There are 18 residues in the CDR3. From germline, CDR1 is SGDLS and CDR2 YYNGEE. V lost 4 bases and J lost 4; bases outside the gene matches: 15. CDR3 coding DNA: TGTGCCAGCAGCCCCCGAAGACCCGGGACAGGGTTATACAATGAGCAGTTCTTC. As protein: CASSPRRPGTGLYNEQFF.

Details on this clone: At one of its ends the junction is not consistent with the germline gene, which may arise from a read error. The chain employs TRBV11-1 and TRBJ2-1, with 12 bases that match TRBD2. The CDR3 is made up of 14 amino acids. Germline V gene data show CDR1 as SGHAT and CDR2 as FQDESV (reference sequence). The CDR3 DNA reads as TGTGCCAGCAGCCTAGCGGGGGGGCAGGATGAGCAGTTCTTC. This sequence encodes CASSLAGGQDEQFF.

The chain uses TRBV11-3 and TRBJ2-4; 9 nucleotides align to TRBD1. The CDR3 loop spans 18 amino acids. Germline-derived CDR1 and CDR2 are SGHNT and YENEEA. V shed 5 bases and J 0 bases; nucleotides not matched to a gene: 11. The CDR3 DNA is TGTGCCAGCAGCACCGGGACAGGGAGTCCTTTAGCCAAAAACATTCAGTACTTC. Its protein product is CASSTGTGSPLAKNIQYF.

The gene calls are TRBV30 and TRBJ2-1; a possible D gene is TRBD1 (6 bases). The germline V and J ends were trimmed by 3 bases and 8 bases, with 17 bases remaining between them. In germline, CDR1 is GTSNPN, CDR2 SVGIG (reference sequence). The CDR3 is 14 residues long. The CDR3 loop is CAWRRGRQVYEQFF. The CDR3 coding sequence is TGTGCCTGGAGAAGGGGGAGACAGGTTTATGAGCAGTTCTTC.

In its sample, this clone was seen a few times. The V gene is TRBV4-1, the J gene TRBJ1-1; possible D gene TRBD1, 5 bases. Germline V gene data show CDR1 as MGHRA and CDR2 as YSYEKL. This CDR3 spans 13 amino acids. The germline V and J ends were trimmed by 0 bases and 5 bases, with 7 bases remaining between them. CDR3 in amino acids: CASSQDKGTEAFF. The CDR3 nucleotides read TGCGCCAGCAGCCAAGATAAGGGGACTGAAGCTTTCTTT.

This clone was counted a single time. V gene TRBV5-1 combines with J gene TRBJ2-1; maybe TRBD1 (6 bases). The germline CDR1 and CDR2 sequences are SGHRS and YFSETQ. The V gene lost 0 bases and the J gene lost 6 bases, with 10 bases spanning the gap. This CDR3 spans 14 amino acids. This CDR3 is CASSLGVGGNEQFF. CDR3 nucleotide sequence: TGCGCCAGCAGCTTGGGTGTAGGGGGCAATGAGCAGTTCTTC.

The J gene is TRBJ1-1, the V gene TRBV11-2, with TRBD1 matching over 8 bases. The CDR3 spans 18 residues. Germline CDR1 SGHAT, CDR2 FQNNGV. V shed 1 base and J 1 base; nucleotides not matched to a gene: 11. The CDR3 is CASSLVLGRGRRNTEAFF. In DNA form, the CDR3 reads TGTGCCAGCAGCTTAGTTTTGGGCAGGGGGCGACGGAACACTGAAGCTTTCTTT.

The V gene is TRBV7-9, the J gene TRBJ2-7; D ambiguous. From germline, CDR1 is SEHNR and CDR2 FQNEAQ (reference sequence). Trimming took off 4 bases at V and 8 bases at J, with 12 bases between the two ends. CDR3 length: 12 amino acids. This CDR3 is CASSSSWRQQYF. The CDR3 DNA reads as TGTGCCAGCAGCTCCAGCTGGAGACAGCAGTACTTC.

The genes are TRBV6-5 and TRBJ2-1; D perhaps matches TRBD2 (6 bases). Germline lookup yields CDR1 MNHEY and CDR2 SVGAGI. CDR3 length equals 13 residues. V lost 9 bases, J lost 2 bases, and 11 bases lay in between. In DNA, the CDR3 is TGTGCCAGTTCGGGGAGGACCTACAATGAGCAGTTCTTC. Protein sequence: CASSGRTYNEQFF.

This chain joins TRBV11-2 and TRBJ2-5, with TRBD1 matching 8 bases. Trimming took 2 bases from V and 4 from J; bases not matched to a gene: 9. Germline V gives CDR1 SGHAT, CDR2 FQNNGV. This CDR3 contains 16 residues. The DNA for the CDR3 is TGTGCCAGCAGCTTACATCAATCAGGGGGCGGAGAGACCCAGTACTTC. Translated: CASSLHQSGGGETQYF.